A single sample is the source of the 32 T cell receptor beta chains below, sequenced in a study of blood T cells in healthy people across ages. The use of a sample-barcoded 5' primer and a J-beta primer mix characterized a second PCR of about 6 to 11 cycles. MiXCR, applied by TCRdb to the 5' RACE reads, yields one record per CDR3 protein. The sample lists 780,000 or so distinct CDR3 sequences; roughly 50% were seen once. Sequences were obtained from blood. The receptors were sampled from a man older than 75 in good health.

The chain links TRBV24-1 to TRBJ2-1; 11 nucleotides line up with TRBD1. Germline CDR1 KGHDR, CDR2 SFDVKD. CDR3 length: 16 amino acids. J lost 7 bases, V lost 3 bases, and 7 bases had no gene match. CDR3 DNA sequence: TGTGCCACCAGTGATCCAGGACAGGGGGCGGGAAATGAGCAGTTCTTC. This codes for CATSDPGQGAGNEQFF.

This clonotype came up a few times. The rearrangement uses TRBV20-1 and TRBJ2-7; 9 nucleotides match TRBD1. This CDR3 comprises 15 residues. Germline lookup yields CDR1 DFQATT and CDR2 SNEGSKA (reference sequence). V lost 3 bases, J lost 6 bases, and 12 bases stayed unmatched. The CDR3 DNA sequence: TGCAGTGCTAGGGATGAGACCGGGACAGGGTTCGAGCAGTACTTC. Encoded protein: CSARDETGTGFEQYF.

The genes are TRBV12-3 or TRBV12-4 and TRBJ2-5, with D tentatively TRBD1 (6 bases). The J call is uncertain, as TRBJ2-7 better fits the DNA end. There are 14 residues in the CDR3. The CDR3 spells CASSLARGHYEQYF. In DNA form, the CDR3 reads TGTGCCAGCAGTTTAGCGAGGGGACATTACGAGCAGTACTTC.

The chain is built from TRBV4-1 and TRBJ2-5, with TRBD2 matching over 9 bases. Germline CDR1 MGHRA, CDR2 YSYEKL. The V and J ends lost 4 bases and 1 base, in that order; junction bases with no gene match: 4. The CDR3 length is 15 residues. The DNA for the CDR3 is TGCGCCAGCAGCCTAGCGGGGGTGACCCAAGAGACCCAGTACTTC. Its protein product is CASSLAGVTQETQYF.

The CDR3 DNA follows: TGTGCCAGCGGTCTAAGCACAGATACGCAGTATTTT. Translation gives CASGLSTDTQYF. This chain uses TRBV27 with TRBJ2-3; no clear D gene. The CDR3 totals 12 residues. CDR1 and CDR2 from the germline V gene are MNHEY and SMNVEV (reference sequence). Trimming left V 8 bases short and J 0 bases short, with 6 bases between.

Only a few counts were recorded for this clonotype. The chain is built from TRBV28 and TRBJ2-3; tentative D call: TRBD1 (6 bases). CDR1 is MDHEN, CDR2 SYDVKM, per germline. The CDR3 runs to 15 residues. Between the trimmed V and J ends, which lost 6 bases and 0 bases, there was a span of 13 bases. CDR3 bases: TGTGCCAGCAGGCCACCGGGACATAGCACAGATACGCAGTATTTT. Translation: CASRPPGHSTDTQYF.

V usage is TRBV5-1 and J usage is TRBJ2-1; maybe TRBD1 (6 bases). CDR1 and CDR2 from the germline V gene are SGHRS and YFSETQ. With 4 bases removed from V and 2 bases from J, the gap between germline ends came to 16 bases. The CDR3 spans 16 residues. CDR3 residues: CASSPASGQAYNEQFF. Written as DNA, the CDR3 is TGCGCCAGCAGCCCGGCGTCGGGACAAGCCTACAATGAGCAGTTCTTC.

This chain connects TRBV2 to TRBJ1-2, with D uncertain. The CDR3 totals 14 residues. Trimming shortened V by 1 base and J by 5 bases, and 11 bases separated the two germline ends. Germline V CDR1 and CDR2: SNHLY, FYNNEI. The CDR3 region is CASSEDSVSYGYTF. CDR3 in DNA: TGTGCCAGCAGTGAAGACTCCGTCTCTTATGGCTACACCTTC.

The J gene is TRBJ2-7, the V gene TRBV27; 12 bases are a match to TRBD1. The CDR3 runs 13 residues. Germline trimming cut 6 bases from V and 7 bases from J; bases unmatched to any gene: 4. Germline CDR1 is MNHEY and CDR2 is SMNVEV (reference sequence). The DNA of the CDR3 is TGTGCCAGCAGGGGACAGGGGGCTGGTGAGCAGTACTTC. As protein: CASRGQGAGEQYF.

The V gene is TRBV9, the J gene TRBJ2-4; unclear D gene. This CDR3 is built from 8 residues. CDR1 is SGDLS and CDR2 is YYNGEE in the germline V gene. V was trimmed by 5 bases and J by 14 bases, leaving 5 bases between them. The CDR3 region is CASRMKYF. CDR3 nucleotides: TGTGCCAGCAGGATGAAGTACTTC.

The chain uses TRBV20-1 and TRBJ2-4; D may be TRBD2 (6 bases). V gave up 3 bases and J gave up 0 bases, with 12 bases separating them. The germline CDR1 and CDR2 sequences are DFQATT and SNEGSKA (reference sequence). The CDR3 has 15 amino acids. The CDR3 here is CSARVGLEAKNIQYF. CDR3 nucleotide sequence: TGCAGTGCTAGGGTGGGACTTGAAGCCAAAAACATTCAGTACTTC.

CDR3: CASSLEHPVISYNEQFF. The CDR3 region has the DNA TGCGCCAGCAGCTTAGAACACCCGGTAATCTCTTACAATGAGCAGTTCTTC. J is TRBJ2-1 and V is TRBV5-1; D is uncertain. Between the trimmed V and J ends, which lost 2 bases and 4 bases, there was a span of 19 bases. Germline values: CDR1 SGHRS, CDR2 YFSETQ. The CDR3 is made up of 17 amino acids.

This clonotype has just a few counts. V gene TRBV20-1 combines with J gene TRBJ2-1; 11 bases are shared with TRBD2. The germline V gene encodes CDR1 DFQATT and CDR2 SNEGSKA (reference sequence). V shed 5 bases, J shed 7 bases, and the junction held 10 bases outside the gene matches. This CDR3 is built from 15 residues. The CDR3 protein is CSASRLAGKGNEQFF. In DNA, the CDR3 is TGCAGTGCTTCCCGACTAGCGGGAAAGGGAAATGAGCAGTTCTTC.

CDR3 protein: CAIRGNVGGGGGYTF. CDR3 DNA: TGTGCCATCAGGGGGAATGTCGGAGGGGGAGGTGGCTACACCTTC. The rearrangement uses TRBV10-3 and TRBJ1-2; D is perhaps TRBD1 (6 bases). Trimming pared 6 bases from V and 7 bases from J, leaving 21 bases between. Germline V CDR1 and CDR2: ENHRY, SYGVKD. This CDR3 comprises 15 residues.

The table lists this clonotype with a count of one. The V and J genes are TRBV6-5 and TRBJ1-2; a possible D gene is TRBD1 (6 bases). Germline V lookup: CDR1 MNHEY, CDR2 SVGAGI. The V end lost 10 bases, the J end lost 6 bases, and 18 bases lay between the germline ends. The CDR3 contains 13 residues. In DNA form, the CDR3 reads TGTGCCACCAGAAACCCAGGGGTAGATGGCTACACCTTC. Protein sequence: CATRNPGVDGYTF.

This clonotype was counted a few times. CDR3 DNA sequence: TGTGCCAGCAGCCAAGAAAGACAGGGAAACTATGGCTACACCTTC. Translating gives CASSQERQGNYGYTF. The chain joins TRBV4-2 to TRBJ1-2, with 7 bases identical to TRBD1. Germline V gene sequence: CDR1 LGHNA, CDR2 YNFKEQ. This CDR3 is 15 amino acids long. V trimming: 0 bases; J trimming: 2 bases; junction bases outside the gene matches: 3.

The rearrangement uses TRBV4-1 and TRBJ2-3; 9 nucleotides match TRBD2. V shed 4 bases and J 4 bases; nucleotides not matched to a gene: 15. The CDR3 loop spans 18 amino acids. Germline loops: CDR1 MGHRA, CDR2 YSYEKL. The CDR3 here is CASSLRASSGTNSDTQYF. The CDR3 DNA reads TGCGCCAGCAGCCTCCGAGCGTCTAGCGGGACCAACTCAGATACGCAGTATTTT.

The chain carries TRBV7-6 and TRBJ2-4, with 8 bases lining up with TRBD2. Judging by the DNA end, TRBJ2-7 fits better; the J call may be wrong. This CDR3 has 15 amino acids. CDR1 and CDR2 (germline): SGHVS, FNYEAQ. The CDR3 coding sequence is TGTGCCAGCAGCCCCCGGGCAGCGGGAGTCTACGAGCAGTACTTC. The encoded protein is CASSPRAAGVYEQYF.

The genes are TRBV7-2 and TRBJ1-2; the D gene is possibly TRBD1 (6 bases). Trimming took 6 bases from V and 2 from J, leaving 10 bases between them. Germline V gene data show CDR1 as SGHTA and CDR2 as FQGNSA. This CDR3 region has 13 residues. The CDR3 nucleotides are TGTGCCAGCAGACGGACAGAAAACTATGGCTACACCTTC. Translated, it gives CASRRTENYGYTF.

The rearrangement joins TRBV11-2 to TRBJ2-6; D gene uncertain. The CDR3 extends over 15 amino acids. The V and J ends lost 1 base and 4 bases respectively, with 8 bases between them. The germline V gene encodes CDR1 SGHAT and CDR2 FQNNGV. The CDR3 loop is CASSLVGWGANVLTF. In DNA form, the CDR3 reads TGTGCCAGCAGCTTAGTAGGATGGGGGGCCAACGTCCTGACTTTC.

V usage is TRBV20-1 and J usage is TRBJ2-1; D call uncertain. The DNA end is more similar to TRBJ2-7, so the J call may be wrong. The germline gives CDR1 DFQATT, CDR2 SNEGSKA (reference sequence). CDR3 length equals 13 residues. The CDR3 sequence: CSARDGYYNEQYF. The CDR3 nucleotides are TGCAGTGCTAGAGACGGGTATTACAATGAGCAGTACTTC.

The chain couples TRBV12-3 or TRBV12-4 to TRBJ2-5; 8 nucleotides agree with TRBD1. CDR3 length: 16 amino acids. J gave up 1 base and V 2 bases, and 6 bases lay outside the gene matches. CDR3 in DNA: TGTGCCAGCAGTTTATGGGACAGGCACATCCAAGAGACCCAGTACTTC. As protein: CASSLWDRHIQETQYF.

As concerns this clonotype: A junction boundary mismatches the germline segment, possibly from a read error. The V gene is TRBV7-7, the J gene TRBJ2-3; 10 bases align to TRBD2. The CDR3 contains 15 residues. Germline CDR1 SSHAT, CDR2 FNYEAQ (reference sequence). In nucleotides, the CDR3 is TGTGCTAGCAGCTCCGGTAGCGGGAGGATTGATACGCAGTATTTT. Translated, it gives CASSSGSGRIDTQYF. Using reference TRBV7-7 and TRBJ2-3 for the parts outside the CDR3, the full variable domain is GAGVSQSPRYKVTKRGQDVTLRCDPISSHATLYWYQQALGQGPEFLTYFNYEAQPDKSGLPSDRFSAERPEGSISTLTIQRTEQRDSAMYRCASSSGSGRIDTQYFGPGTRLTVL.

The genes are TRBV2 and TRBJ2-5; 9 positions match TRBD2. V shed 5 bases, J shed 11 bases, and the junction held 15 bases outside the gene matches. The germline V gene has CDR1 SNHLY and CDR2 FYNNEI. The CDR3 has 15 amino acids. DNA for the CDR3: TGTGCCAGCAGTCCGCGGCGACTAGCGGACAATGAGCAGTACTTC. This translates into CASSPRRLADNEQYF. The full variable domain, rest sourced from reference TRBV2 and TRBJ2-5, is EPEVTQTPSHQVTQMGQEVILRCVPISNHLYFYWYRQILGQKVEFLVSFYNNEISEKSEIFDDQFSVERPDGSNFTLKIRSTKLEDSAMYFCASSPRRLADNEQYFGPGTRLLVL.

In this sample, this clonotype turned up a few times. This chain links TRBV3-1 with TRBJ1-6; D is unresolved. This CDR3 has 14 residues. CDR1 and CDR2 from the germline V gene are LGHDT and YNNKEL (reference sequence). V lost 3 bases and J 2 bases, leaving 5 bases between the germline ends. For the CDR3, the DNA is TGTGCCAGCAGCCAGACGGCCTATAATTCACCCCTCCACTTT. Amino acids: CASSQTAYNSPLHF.

This clonotype occurred many times. The chain links TRBV27 to TRBJ2-7; the match to TRBD2 covers 10 bases. V lost 7 bases to trimming and J lost 0 bases; unmatched junction nucleotides: 3. The germline V gene has CDR1 MNHEY and CDR2 SMNVEV (reference sequence). The CDR3 length is 14 residues. The CDR3 loop reads CASKASGSSYEQYF. CDR3 nucleotides: TGTGCCAGCAAGGCTAGCGGGAGCTCCTACGAGCAGTACTTC.

This clonotype has more than one count but fewer than ten. The V and J genes are TRBV18 and TRBJ2-7, with D unclear. Per germline, CDR1 KGHSH and CDR2 LQKENI. Trimming removed 3 bases from V and 3 bases from J, with 12 bases in between. This CDR3 has 14 residues. CDR3 sequence (DNA): TGTGCCAGCTCACCGGGCCTGGTAGGCTACGAGCAGTACTTC. Translating gives CASSPGLVGYEQYF. Supplemented by reference TRBV18 and TRBJ2-7, the full variable domain reads NAGVMQNPRHLVRRRGQEARLRCSPMKGHSHVYWYRQLPEEGLKFMVYLQKENIIDESGMPKERFSAEFPKEGPSILRIQQVVRGDSAAYFCASSPGLVGYEQYFGPGTRLTVT.

The V and J genes are TRBV6-5 and TRBJ2-6; possibly TRBD1 for D (5 bases). Trimming removed 4 bases at V and 0 bases at J, with 16 bases between. This CDR3 has 18 residues. CDR1 and CDR2 from the germline V gene are MNHEY and SVGAGI. CDR3 residues: CASSSPTAPASGANVLTF. The CDR3, as DNA: TGTGCCAGCAGTTCCCCGACAGCCCCTGCCTCTGGGGCCAACGTCCTGACTTTC.

This clonotype was seen a few times. V and J are TRBV30 and TRBJ2-4, with TRBD1 identical over 8 bases. The DNA matches TRBJ2-7 better at its end, which makes the J call doubtful. The CDR3 length is 13 residues. Germline V lookup: CDR1 GTSNPN, CDR2 SVGIG (reference sequence). The CDR3: CAWSQRTGNEQYF. CDR3 sequence (DNA): TGTGCCTGGAGCCAAAGGACAGGGAACGAGCAGTACTTC.

The chain couples TRBV10-3 to TRBJ2-1, with D unresolved. V lost 8 bases and J lost 2, with 10 bases in between. Germline CDR1 reads ENHRY; CDR2 reads SYGVKD. CDR3 length: 13 residues. CDR3 coding DNA: TGTGCCATCGGCCCAGACCCCTACAATGAGCAGTTCTTC. Protein: CAIGPDPYNEQFF.

The rearrangement joins TRBV10-3 to TRBJ2-1, with D unresolved. Germline V gene data show CDR1 as ENHRY and CDR2 as SYGVKD. This CDR3 region has 17 residues. V gave up 0 bases and J gave up 4 bases, with 16 bases separating them. The CDR3, as DNA: TGTGCCATCAGTGAGTCGTGGGGATCAGACGTATACAATGAGCAGTTCTTC. Protein: CAISESWGSDVYNEQFF.

The J gene is TRBJ2-6, the V gene TRBV29-1, with D unclear. Germline CDR1 SQVTM, CDR2 ANQGSEA. The CDR3 loop spans 13 amino acids. V was pared by 4 bases and J by 4 bases, with 8 bases between. In nucleotides, the CDR3 is TGCAGCGTTGGGGTGGGGGGGGCCAACGTCCTGACTTTC. Its protein product is CSVGVGGANVLTF.